The next 18 T cell receptor beta chains were all read from a single sample in a study of T cell changes during pregnancy in multiple sclerosis. Libraries were prepared by immunoSEQ multiplex PCR; TCRdb keeps only in-frame clonotypes and omits some of them. In the table there are about 85,000 clones, approximately 89% of which are singletons. The sequencing here drew on peripheral blood, taken in the first trimester of pregnancy. The receptors originated from a female donor with multiple sclerosis, enrolled in a pregnancy study.

V and J are TRBV5-1 and TRBJ1-6, with a weak D call TRBD1 (6 bases). V was cut by 4 bases and J by 7 bases, with 15 bases left in between. CDR1 is SGHRS and CDR2 is YFSETQ in the germline V gene. This CDR3 is 15 amino acids long. The CDR3 protein is CASSLTRDTNSPLHF. The DNA for the CDR3 is TGCGCCAGCAGCCTTACCCGGGACACCAATTCACCCCTCCACTTT.

The V gene is TRBV5-1, the J gene TRBJ2-1, with 8 bases aligning to TRBD1. The V gene end was trimmed by 3 bases and the J gene end by 9 bases; junction bases not matched to a gene: 5. There are 13 residues in the CDR3. Germline loops: CDR1 SGHRS, CDR2 YFSETQ. CDR3 DNA sequence: TGCGCCAGCAGCTCACGCGACAGGGGTGAGCAGTTCTTC. Translating it yields CASSSRDRGEQFF.

The chain has TRBV7-9 and TRBJ1-2, with 10 bases fitting TRBD1. J gave up 6 bases and V 5 bases, and 3 bases lay outside the gene matches. CDR3 size: 13 residues. Germline values: CDR1 SEHNR, CDR2 FQNEAQ (reference sequence). In DNA, the CDR3 is TGTGCCAGCAGCCCGACAGGGGGCCATGGCTACACCTTC. Its translation: CASSPTGGHGYTF.

The chain employs TRBV6-5 and TRBJ2-7, with TRBD1 matching over 9 bases. CDR3 size: 16 residues. Trimming cost V 0 bases and J 4 bases; bases outside gene matches: 7. Germline V gene data show CDR1 as MNHEY and CDR2 as SVGAGI. This chain's CDR3 is CASSYSHRGPVYEQYF. The CDR3 DNA follows: TGTGCCAGCAGTTACTCCCACAGGGGGCCAGTGTACGAGCAGTACTTC.

The gene calls are TRBV5-1 and TRBJ1-2; a weak D match, TRBD1 (5 bases). The length of the CDR3 is 14 residues. V lost 4 bases to trimming and J lost 1 base, with 11 bases between them. Per germline, CDR1 SGHRS and CDR2 YFSETQ. Here the CDR3 reads CASSLQTDNYGYTF. The CDR3 coding sequence is TGCGCCAGCAGCCTCCAGACAGATAACTATGGCTACACCTTC.

This chain uses TRBV7-9 with TRBJ1-1, with D possibly being TRBD1 (5 bases). The germline V gene has CDR1 SEHNR and CDR2 FQNEAQ (reference sequence). The CDR3 is 15 amino acids. V was shortened by 1 base and J by 4 bases, with 13 bases between the two germline ends. CDR3 protein: CASSLVAGPGTEAFF. CDR3 nucleotide sequence: TGTGCCAGCAGCTTAGTAGCGGGGCCGGGCACTGAAGCTTTCTTT. Variable domain in full (rest from reference TRBV7-9 and TRBJ1-1): DTGVSQNPRHKITKRGQNVTFRCDPISEHNRLYWYRQTLGQGPEFLTYFQNEAQLEKSRLLSDRFSAERPKGSFSTLEIQRTEQGDSAMYLCASSLVAGPGTEAFFGQGTRLTVV.

The table lists this clone with a count of one. The chain links TRBV25-1 to TRBJ2-5, with D maybe TRBD1 (6 bases). The CDR3 runs to 16 residues. V was trimmed by 3 bases and J by 4 bases, leaving 18 bases between them. CDR1 is MGHDK and CDR2 is SYGVNS in the germline V gene. The CDR3 spells CASSDVGARVAETQYF. The CDR3 coding sequence is TGTGCCAGCAGTGATGTGGGGGCAAGGGTGGCAGAGACCCAGTACTTC.

The chain combines TRBV30 with TRBJ1-2, with a tentative D call TRBD1 (6 bases). The V end was cut by 5 bases, the J end by 5 bases, with 15 bases between. CDR1 is GTSNPN, CDR2 SVGIG, per germline (reference sequence). This CDR3 region has 13 residues. In nucleotides, the CDR3 is TGTGCCTGGCGTGGGGAACAGGGATATGGCTACACCTTC. It is translated as CAWRGEQGYGYTF. Together with reference TRBV30 and TRBJ1-2, the CDR3 gives the full variable domain: SQTIHQWPATLVQPVGSPLSLECTVEGTSNPNLYWYRQAAGRGLQLLFYSVGIGQISSEVPQNLSASRPQDRQFILSSKKLLLSDSGFYLCAWRGEQGYGYTFGSGTRLTVV.

The chain is built from TRBV5-1 and TRBJ2-7, with D tentatively TRBD1 (6 bases). Trimming took 4 bases from V and 3 from J, leaving 17 bases between them. Germline CDR1 reads SGHRS; CDR2 reads YFSETQ. The CDR3 spans 15 residues. CDR3 sequence reads: CASSPDPRTVYEQYF. The CDR3 nucleotides are TGCGCCAGCAGCCCCGACCCCCGGACAGTCTACGAGCAGTACTTC.

This chain uses TRBV6-1 with TRBJ1-5; D remains unclear. From germline, CDR1 is MNHNS and CDR2 SASEGT. The CDR3 consists of 14 residues. Trimming stripped 2 bases from V and 11 bases from J, with 16 bases between. CDR3: CASSEWASPWSQHF. CDR3 coding DNA: TGTGCCAGCAGTGAATGGGCAAGTCCCTGGTCCCAGCATTTT.

The V gene is TRBV4-2, the J gene TRBJ2-1, with 10 nucleotides matching TRBD2. After removal of 1 base from V and 12 bases from J, the junction contained 21 bases not matched to a gene. This CDR3 is built from 19 residues. Germline V gene data show CDR1 as LGHNA and CDR2 as YNFKEQ. The CDR3 DNA reads TGTGCCAGCAGCCAAGGGCGGACTAATAGCGGGGGGCTGCCCTCTGGGCAGTTCTTC. Translating gives CASSQGRTNSGGLPSGQFF.

The chain links TRBV11-3 to TRBJ2-1, with 8 bases lining up with TRBD2. Germline trimming cut 0 bases from V and 7 bases from J; bases unmatched to any gene: 5. Germline V lookup: CDR1 SGHNT, CDR2 YENEEA. The CDR3 contains 15 residues. CDR3 in DNA: TGTGCCAGCAGCTTAGAGGCGGGAGGTAGAAATGAGCAGTTCTTC. The encoded protein is CASSLEAGGRNEQFF. Full variable domain (outside the CDR3, taken from reference TRBV11-3 and TRBJ2-1): EAGVVQSPRYKIIEKKQPVAFWCNPISGHNTLYWYLQNLGQGPELLIRYENEEAVDDSQLPKDRFSAERLKGVDSTLKIQPAELGDSAVYLCASSLEAGGRNEQFFGPGTRLTVL.

This clone was counted once. The genes are TRBV6-4 and TRBJ2-1, with 10 bases fitting TRBD2. Losses at the gene ends were 4 bases for V and 4 bases for J; bases not matched to a gene: 7. This CDR3 region has 16 residues. Germline V gene data show CDR1 as MRHNA and CDR2 as SNTAGT. CDR3 bases: TGTGCCAGCAGTGTTGTTACTAGCGGGATTTACAATGAGCAGTTCTTC. Translating it yields CASSVVTSGIYNEQFF.

The rearrangement uses TRBV28 and TRBJ1-5, with TRBD1 identical over 7 bases. The germline V gene encodes CDR1 MDHEN and CDR2 SYDVKM. V dropped 6 bases and J dropped 0; count of bases not matched to a gene: 5. This CDR3 is built from 15 residues. DNA of the CDR3: TGTGCCAGCAGCGGGACAGACTATAGCAATCAGCCCCAGCATTTT. Protein product: CASSGTDYSNQPQHF.

A remark on this clone: Within the sample, other DNA sequences also encode this same CDR3. This chain connects TRBV7-3 to TRBJ2-3, with 15 bases lining up with TRBD2. The junction had 4 bases not matched to a gene; V was cut back by 5 bases and J by 4 bases. CDR1 and CDR2 from the germline V gene are SGHTA and FQGTGA. This CDR3 contains 16 residues. CDR3 sequence reads: CASSLGLAGGPDTQYF. DNA for the CDR3: TGTGCCAGCAGCCTCGGACTAGCGGGGGGGCCAGATACGCAGTATTTT.

The chain carries TRBV30 and TRBJ1-2; 7 nucleotides match TRBD1. CDR3 length: 12 amino acids. Germline V lookup: CDR1 GTSNPN, CDR2 SVGIG (reference sequence). V lost 0 bases, J lost 8 bases, and 3 bases stayed unmatched. The CDR3 nucleotides are TGTGCCTGGAGTGTAGGGGGCCAGGGCTACACCTTC. The encoded protein is CAWSVGGQGYTF.

The chain has TRBV7-2 and TRBJ1-5, with 7 bases matching TRBD1. Germline V CDR1 and CDR2: SGHTA, FQGNSA. J lost 2 bases, V lost 6 bases, and 7 bases had no gene match. The CDR3 has 15 residues. The CDR3: CASSSTGDGNQPQHF. The CDR3 DNA reads TGTGCCAGCAGTTCCACAGGGGATGGCAATCAGCCCCAGCATTTT.

The V gene is TRBV30, the J gene TRBJ1-1; tentative D call: TRBD1 (6 bases). This CDR3 contains 13 residues. Germline CDR1 GTSNPN, CDR2 SVGIG (reference sequence). V was cut by 7 bases and J by 2 bases, with 14 bases left in between. CDR3 in amino acids: CALSNRANTEAFF. Here the CDR3 DNA reads TGTGCCTTGTCAAACAGGGCAAACACTGAAGCTTTCTTT.